The rows below give T cell receptor beta chains drawn from one sample of a study of blood T cell repertoires in COVID-19. TCRdb keeps only in-frame clones here, not all; method: immunoSEQ multiplex PCR. Of a few hundred thousand clones in the sample, around 90% were seen once. Input material: peripheral blood. These receptor sequences come from a woman in her sixties or seventies with COVID-19, enrolled during active disease. CDR3s include the opening cysteine and the closing phenylalanine or tryptophan. The order of the fields is CDR3 protein, CDR3 DNA, J gene, CDR3 length, V gene, D gene, clone size. D genes are given only for firm matches. Rows give clone size only sometimes, using once, few, many, or a class for an expanded clone.

cdr3_aa: CASSYGGTGKGSPLHF; cdr3_nt: TGTGCCAGCAGTTACGGTGGGACAGGGAAGGGATCACCCCTCCACTTT; j_call: TRBJ1-6; cdr3_length: 16; v_call: TRBV6-5; d_call: TRBD1; clone_size: .
cdr3_aa: CASSQGLAGGSLDTQYF; cdr3_nt: TGCGCCAGCAGCCAAGGACTAGCGGGGGGGTCGTTGGATACGCAGTATTTT; j_call: TRBJ2-3; cdr3_length: 17; v_call: TRBV4-3; d_call: TRBD2; clone_size: once
cdr3_aa: CATKGGSTDTQYF; cdr3_nt: TGTGCCACCAAAGGCGGTAGCACAGATACGCAGTATTTT; j_call: TRBJ2-3; cdr3_length: 13; v_call: TRBV24-1; d_call: .; clone_size: .
cdr3_aa: CASSPPGGAEAFF; cdr3_nt: TGTGCCAGCTCACCACCCGGGGGGGCGGAAGCTTTCTTT; j_call: TRBJ1-1; cdr3_length: 13; v_call: TRBV18; d_call: .; clone_size: .
cdr3_aa: CASSPRQGASGANVLTF; cdr3_nt: TGTGCCAGCAGCCCTCGACAGGGGGCTTCTGGGGCCAACGTCCTGACTTTC; j_call: TRBJ2-6; cdr3_length: 17; v_call: TRBV7-9; d_call: TRBD1; clone_size: .
cdr3_aa: CASSQVEGAGNTIYF; cdr3_nt: TGTGCCAGCAGCCAAGTGGAGGGGGCGGGAAACACCATATATTTT; j_call: TRBJ1-3; cdr3_length: 15; v_call: TRBV4-2; d_call: TRBD1; clone_size: few
cdr3_aa: CASSQAVAFVHGGGYTF; cdr3_nt: TGCGCCAGCAGCCAAGCGGTCGCCTTCGTACACGGGGGAGGCTACACCTTC; j_call: TRBJ1-2; cdr3_length: 17; v_call: TRBV4-3; d_call: .; clone_size: .
cdr3_aa: CASSLDGTISGNTIYF; cdr3_nt: TGTGCCAGCAGCTTGGATGGGACTATCTCTGGAAACACCATATATTTT; j_call: TRBJ1-3; cdr3_length: 16; v_call: TRBV5-5; d_call: .; clone_size: once
cdr3_aa: CASSLAASNTGELFF; cdr3_nt: TGCGCCAGCAGCTTGGCTGCGAGCAACACCGGGGAGCTGTTTTTT; j_call: TRBJ2-2; cdr3_length: 15; v_call: TRBV5-1; d_call: .; clone_size: .
cdr3_aa: CASSFDRILSGNTIYF; cdr3_nt: TGTGCCAGCAGCTTTGACAGGATCCTCTCTGGAAACACCATATATTTT; j_call: TRBJ1-3; cdr3_length: 16; v_call: TRBV3-1/TRBV3-2; d_call: .; clone_size: .
cdr3_aa: CASSSVVNEQFF; cdr3_nt: TGTGCCAGCAGCTCAGTGGTCAATGAGCAGTTCTTC; j_call: TRBJ2-1; cdr3_length: 12; v_call: TRBV7-8; d_call: .; clone_size: .
cdr3_aa: CASSTTGGSGNTIYF; cdr3_nt: TGTGCCAGCAGCACTACGGGAGGCTCTGGAAACACCATATATTTT; j_call: TRBJ1-3; cdr3_length: 15; v_call: TRBV7-2; d_call: .; clone_size: .
cdr3_aa: CASSLVPGQGSGNQPQHF; cdr3_nt: TGTGCCAGCAGCTTAGTCCCGGGACAGGGTTCGGGCAATCAGCCCCAGCATTTT; j_call: TRBJ1-5; cdr3_length: 18; v_call: TRBV7-9; d_call: TRBD1; clone_size: .
cdr3_aa: CASSLEAGKVNTEAFF; cdr3_nt: TGTGCCAGCAGCTTGGAGGCAGGGAAGGTTAACACTGAAGCTTTCTTT; j_call: TRBJ1-1; cdr3_length: 16; v_call: TRBV5-4; d_call: .; clone_size: .
cdr3_aa: CASSYRSSGWDQPQHF; cdr3_nt: TGTGCCAGCAGTTACCGGTCGTCAGGGTGGGATCAGCCCCAGCATTTT; j_call: TRBJ1-5; cdr3_length: 16; v_call: TRBV6-2/TRBV6-3; d_call: .; clone_size: .
cdr3_aa: CASSEHSRVAGNTIYF; cdr3_nt: TGTGCCAGCAGTGAACACAGCAGGGTGGCTGGAAACACCATATATTTT; j_call: TRBJ1-3; cdr3_length: 16; v_call: TRBV25-1; d_call: .; clone_size: .
cdr3_aa: CASSVDAMASSGNTIYF; cdr3_nt: TGTGCCAGCAGCGTAGATGCCATGGCAAGCTCTGGAAACACCATATATTTT; j_call: TRBJ1-3; cdr3_length: 17; v_call: TRBV9; d_call: .; clone_size: .
cdr3_aa: CASSVDTLNTEAFF; cdr3_nt: TGTGCCAGCAGTGTGGACACTTTGAACACTGAAGCTTTCTTT; j_call: TRBJ1-1; cdr3_length: 14; v_call: TRBV2; d_call: .; clone_size: .
cdr3_aa: CASSQGPESYGYTF; cdr3_nt: TGCGCCAGCAGCCAAGGTCCAGAATCCTATGGCTACACCTTC; j_call: TRBJ1-2; cdr3_length: 14; v_call: TRBV4-3; d_call: .; clone_size: .
cdr3_aa: CASSIARDSNQPQHF; cdr3_nt: TGTGCCAGTAGTATAGCCCGGGATAGCAATCAGCCCCAGCATTTT; j_call: TRBJ1-5; cdr3_length: 15; v_call: TRBV19; d_call: .; clone_size: .
cdr3_aa: CASGYRGRGLNTEAFF; cdr3_nt: TGCGCCAGCGGCTACAGGGGGCGCGGGTTGAACACTGAAGCTTTCTTT; j_call: TRBJ1-1; cdr3_length: 16; v_call: TRBV5-1; d_call: TRBD1; clone_size: .
cdr3_aa: CASSYSGQGANQPQHF; cdr3_nt: TGTGCCAGCAGTTACTCGGGGCAGGGGGCTAATCAGCCCCAGCATTTT; j_call: TRBJ1-5; cdr3_length: 16; v_call: TRBV6-2/TRBV6-3; d_call: TRBD1; clone_size: once
cdr3_aa: CASSKTGVSNQPQHF; cdr3_nt: TGTGCCAGCAGCAAGACAGGGGTGAGCAATCAGCCCCAGCATTTT; j_call: TRBJ1-5; cdr3_length: 15; v_call: TRBV5-6; d_call: TRBD1; clone_size: .
cdr3_aa: CASSLGGGKGKPQHF; cdr3_nt: TGTGCCAGCAGCTTAGGAGGGGGCAAAGGGAAGCCCCAGCATTTT; j_call: TRBJ1-5; cdr3_length: 15; v_call: TRBV7-2; d_call: TRBD1; clone_size: .
cdr3_aa: CASRQGSAGELFF; cdr3_nt: TGTGCCAGCCGGCAGGGGTCGGCCGGGGAGCTGTTTTTT; j_call: TRBJ2-2; cdr3_length: 13; v_call: TRBV28; d_call: .; clone_size: .
cdr3_aa: CAIRAGRENTEAFF; cdr3_nt: TGTGCCATCCGCGCCGGACGGGAGAACACTGAAGCTTTCTTT; j_call: TRBJ1-1; cdr3_length: 14; v_call: TRBV10-3; d_call: .; clone_size: .
cdr3_aa: CASSFGTGGNQPQHF; cdr3_nt: TGTGCCAGCAGTTTCGGGACAGGGGGCAATCAGCCCCAGCATTTT; j_call: TRBJ1-5; cdr3_length: 15; v_call: TRBV6-5; d_call: TRBD1; clone_size: .
cdr3_aa: CASSGTSGGPDTQYF; cdr3_nt: TGTGCCAGCAGCGGGACGTCGGGGGGGCCAGATACGCAGTATTTT; j_call: TRBJ2-3; cdr3_length: 15; v_call: TRBV13; d_call: TRBD2; clone_size: .
cdr3_aa: CASSQGGDQPQHF; cdr3_nt: TGTGCCAGCTCACAAGGGGGGGATCAGCCCCAGCATTTT; j_call: TRBJ1-5; cdr3_length: 13; v_call: TRBV18; d_call: .; clone_size: .
cdr3_aa: CASSTPWRNSYNEQFF; cdr3_nt: TGTGCCAGCAGCACCCCTTGGAGGAACTCCTACAATGAGCAGTTCTTC; j_call: TRBJ2-1; cdr3_length: 16; v_call: TRBV21-1; d_call: .; clone_size: .
cdr3_aa: CASSPWSDRLYGYTF; cdr3_nt: TGTGCCAGCAGCCCCTGGTCGGACAGACTCTATGGCTACACCTTC; j_call: TRBJ1-2; cdr3_length: 15; v_call: TRBV7-9; d_call: .; clone_size: .
cdr3_aa: CASSFGQGFRETQYF; cdr3_nt: TGTGCCAGCAGCTTTGGACAGGGGTTTCGGGAGACCCAGTACTTC; j_call: TRBJ2-5; cdr3_length: 15; v_call: TRBV7-2; d_call: TRBD1; clone_size: .
cdr3_aa: CASSARTGNREPQHF; cdr3_nt: TGTGCCAGTAGTGCCCGGACAGGGAATAGGGAGCCCCAGCATTTT; j_call: TRBJ1-5; cdr3_length: 15; v_call: TRBV19; d_call: TRBD1; clone_size: .
cdr3_aa: CATSDLATGPPTDTQYF; cdr3_nt: TGTGCCACCAGTGATTTGGCGACAGGGCCTCCAACAGATACGCAGTATTTT; j_call: TRBJ2-3; cdr3_length: 17; v_call: TRBV24-1; d_call: TRBD1; clone_size: .
cdr3_aa: CASSTGGASYEQYF; cdr3_nt: TGTGCCAGCAGCACAGGGGGCGCATCCTACGAGCAGTACTTC; j_call: TRBJ2-7; cdr3_length: 14; v_call: TRBV5-4; d_call: TRBD1; clone_size: .
cdr3_aa: CASSLVGGRRSLGTGELFF; cdr3_nt: TGTGCCAGCAGCTTAGTGGGGGGGCGCCGGAGTCTGGGGACCGGGGAGCTGTTTTTT; j_call: TRBJ2-2; cdr3_length: 19; v_call: TRBV7-9; d_call: .; clone_size: .
cdr3_aa: CASSEWEVNYGYTF; cdr3_nt: TGTGCCAGCAGCGAGTGGGAGGTCAACTATGGCTACACCTTC; j_call: TRBJ1-2; cdr3_length: 14; v_call: TRBV9; d_call: .; clone_size: .
cdr3_aa: CASSRGPTDRGYEKLFF; cdr3_nt: TGTGCCAGCAGCCGCGGCCCGACGGACAGGGGTTATGAAAAACTGTTTTTT; j_call: TRBJ1-4; cdr3_length: 17; v_call: TRBV9; d_call: TRBD1; clone_size: .
cdr3_aa: CASTRTGGITDTQYF; cdr3_nt: TGTGCCAGCACTAGGACAGGGGGGATTACAGATACGCAGTATTTT; j_call: TRBJ2-3; cdr3_length: 15; v_call: TRBV2; d_call: TRBD1; clone_size: .
cdr3_aa: CASSPRTGNVDEQYF; cdr3_nt: TGTGCCAGCAGCCCCCGGACAGGGAATGTCGACGAGCAGTACTTC; j_call: TRBJ2-7; cdr3_length: 15; v_call: TRBV9; d_call: TRBD1; clone_size: few
cdr3_aa: CASRSGTGSQKLFF; cdr3_nt: TGCGCCAGCAGATCCGGGACAGGGAGTCAAAAACTGTTTTTT; j_call: TRBJ1-4; cdr3_length: 14; v_call: TRBV5-1; d_call: TRBD1; clone_size: .
cdr3_aa: CATSRPRMGLAGLDNEQFF; cdr3_nt: TGTGCCACCAGCAGACCCCGAATGGGACTAGCGGGCCTGGACAATGAGCAGTTCTTC; j_call: TRBJ2-1; cdr3_length: 19; v_call: TRBV15; d_call: TRBD2; clone_size: .
cdr3_aa: CASSARDRGTQPQHF; cdr3_nt: TGTGCCAGCAGCGCCCGGGACAGGGGGACTCAGCCCCAGCATTTT; j_call: TRBJ1-5; cdr3_length: 15; v_call: TRBV7-6; d_call: TRBD1; clone_size: .
cdr3_aa: CASSQVRNSPLHF; cdr3_nt: TGTGCCAGCAGCCAGGTGCGGAATTCACCCCTCCACTTT; j_call: TRBJ1-6; cdr3_length: 13; v_call: TRBV14; d_call: .; clone_size: .
cdr3_aa: CASSQQGRATEAFF; cdr3_nt: TGTGCCAGCAGCCAGCAGGGGAGGGCGACTGAAGCTTTCTTT; j_call: TRBJ1-1; cdr3_length: 14; v_call: TRBV11-2; d_call: .; clone_size: .
cdr3_aa: CARRQVSAAGELFF; cdr3_nt: TGTGCCAGGAGACAGGTTAGCGCGGCCGGGGAGCTGTTTTTT; j_call: TRBJ2-2; cdr3_length: 14; v_call: TRBV11-3; d_call: .; clone_size: .
cdr3_aa: CASSLWAGRGSEQFF; cdr3_nt: TGTGCCAGCAGCTTGTGGGCAGGGCGAGGCAGTGAGCAGTTCTTC; j_call: TRBJ2-1; cdr3_length: 15; v_call: TRBV5-6; d_call: .; clone_size: .
cdr3_aa: CASSLGQNPPGEQYF; cdr3_nt: TGTGCCAGCAGCTTGGGACAGAATCCACCAGGGGAGCAGTACTTC; j_call: TRBJ2-7; cdr3_length: 15; v_call: TRBV10-3; d_call: TRBD1; clone_size: .